What follows is one T cell receptor beta chain and its context. No antigen is known for it. The source of the sample is a study of response to subunit inactivated influenza vaccine. Study-wide findings and caveats: That few new T cells are recruited by each seasonal influenza vaccination was the authors' suggestion.

Unmatched junction bases numbered 7, after V lost 4 bases and J lost 4 bases. CDR1 MDHEN and CDR2 SYDVKM come from the germline V gene. This CDR3 has 16 amino acids. Each CDR3 protein gets one entry after TCRdb re-called the RT-PCR reads with MiXCR. Of more than 450,000 distinct CDR3 sequences listed, about 10% are singletons. This sample was shared with a second study, whose subject was T cells expressing NK-cell markers. From that second work: The authors made TCR beta cDNA libraries by 5'RACE template switching. This switching added a universal primer site and UMIs. Sorted T-cell subsets CD3+CD56+NKG2C+, CD3+CD56+NKG2C- and CD3+CD56-NKG2C+ were TCR beta-sequenced. HCMV seropositivity marked seven of the eight sequenced donors; one was seronegative. In several donors, dominant CD3+CD56+NKG2C+ clones formed 1.0-7.0% of CD8+ cells.

This TCR derives from a man in his fifties who received an inactivated influenza vaccine. The material sequenced was PBMCs from blood, taken on the day of vaccination. The J gene is TRBJ2-7, the V gene TRBV28, with 13 bases aligning to TRBD2. Here the CDR3 DNA reads TGTGCCAGCAGTTCCACGACTAGCGGGAGGACGTACGAGCAGTACTTC. It encodes CASSSTTSGRTYEQYF.